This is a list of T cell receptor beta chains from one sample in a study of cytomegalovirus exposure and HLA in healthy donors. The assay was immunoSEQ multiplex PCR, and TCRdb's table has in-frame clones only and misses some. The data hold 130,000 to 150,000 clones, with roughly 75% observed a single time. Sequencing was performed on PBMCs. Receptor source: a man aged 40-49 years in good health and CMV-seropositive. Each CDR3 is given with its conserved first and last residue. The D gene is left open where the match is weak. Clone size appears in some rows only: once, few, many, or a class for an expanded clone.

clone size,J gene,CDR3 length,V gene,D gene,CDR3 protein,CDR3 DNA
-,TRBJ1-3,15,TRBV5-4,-,CASSLEAYSGNTIYF,TGTGCCAGCAGCTTGGAAGCCTACTCTGGAAACACCATATATTTT
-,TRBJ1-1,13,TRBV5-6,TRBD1,CASSSGGATEAFF,TGTGCCAGCAGTTCAGGGGGCGCGACTGAAGCTTTCTTT
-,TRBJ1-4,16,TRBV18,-,CASSPLVAGQNEKLFF,TGTGCCAGCTCACCACTGGTGGCAGGGCAAAATGAAAAACTGTTTTTT
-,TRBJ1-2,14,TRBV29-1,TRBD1,CSATPGQGTYGYTF,TGCAGCGCCACCCCGGGACAGGGAACCTATGGCTACACCTTC
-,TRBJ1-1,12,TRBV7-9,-,CASNTGNTEAFF,TGTGCCAGCAATACCGGGAACACTGAAGCTTTCTTT
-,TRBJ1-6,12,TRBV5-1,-,CASSYGDSPLHF,TGCGCCAGCAGCTACGGGGATTCACCCCTCCACTTT
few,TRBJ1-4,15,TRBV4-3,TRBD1,CASSQDGTGEGKLFF,TGCGCCAGCAGCCAAGACGGGACAGGGGAGGGGAAACTGTTTTTT
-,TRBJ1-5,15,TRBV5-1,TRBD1,CASSSGTGSNQPQHF,TGCGCCAGCAGCAGTGGGACAGGGAGCAATCAGCCCCAGCATTTT
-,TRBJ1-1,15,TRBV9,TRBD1,CASSADRGLGTEAFF,TGTGCCAGCAGCGCCGACAGGGGGCTAGGAACTGAAGCTTTCTTT
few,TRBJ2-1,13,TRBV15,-,CATSRDRGNEQFF,TGTGCCACCAGCAGAGATAGGGGCAATGAGCAGTTCTTC
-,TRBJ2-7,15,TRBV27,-,CASSFSRTGEDEQYF,TGTGCCAGCAGTTTTTCCCGCACAGGGGAGGACGAGCAGTACTTC
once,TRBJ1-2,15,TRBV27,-,CASSLVGGPGYGYTF,TGTGCCAGCAGTTTAGTCGGGGGGCCCGGCTATGGCTACACCTTC
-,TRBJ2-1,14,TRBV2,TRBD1,CASSDRDRINEQFF,TGTGCCAGCAGTGACCGGGACAGGATCAATGAGCAGTTCTTC
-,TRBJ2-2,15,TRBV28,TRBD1,CASSSTGGNTGELFF,TGTGCCAGCAGTTCGACAGGGGGGAACACCGGGGAGCTGTTTTTT
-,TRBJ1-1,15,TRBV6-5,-,CASSYGAGWSTEAFF,TGTGCCAGCAGTTATGGGGCAGGTTGGAGCACTGAAGCTTTCTTT
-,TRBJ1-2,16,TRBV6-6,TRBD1,CASSYSGQLGNYGYTF,TGTGCCAGCAGTTATTCGGGACAGCTCGGTAACTATGGCTACACCTTC
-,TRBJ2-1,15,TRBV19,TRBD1,CASRGTGSSYNEQFF,TGTGCCAGTAGAGGGACAGGGAGCTCCTACAATGAGCAGTTCTTC
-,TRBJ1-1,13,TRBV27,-,CASSMFPGVEAFF,TGTGCCAGCAGCATGTTCCCAGGGGTTGAAGCTTTCTTT
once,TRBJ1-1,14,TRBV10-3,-,CAISERGMNTEAFF,TGTGCTATCAGTGAAAGGGGTATGAACACTGAAGCTTTCTTT
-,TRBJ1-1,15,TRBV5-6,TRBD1,CASSSTGAWNTEAFF,TGTGCCAGCAGCTCGACAGGGGCCTGGAACACTGAAGCTTTCTTT
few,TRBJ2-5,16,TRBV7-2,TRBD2,CASSTRLAGGQETQYF,TGTGCCAGCAGCACCCGACTAGCGGGGGGGCAAGAGACCCAGTACTTC
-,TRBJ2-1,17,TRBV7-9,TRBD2,CASSLGSGTSGRIEQFF,TGTGCCAGCAGCTTAGGGTCCGGGACTAGCGGGAGAATTGAGCAGTTCTTC
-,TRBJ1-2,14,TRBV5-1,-,CASSLEEGINGYTF,TGCGCCAGCAGCTTGGAGGAGGGGATTAATGGCTACACCTTC
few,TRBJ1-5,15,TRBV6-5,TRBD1,CASSLTGTGNQPQHF,TGTGCCAGCAGTTTAACCGGGACAGGGAATCAGCCCCAGCATTTT
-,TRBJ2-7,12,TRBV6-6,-,CASSKPRGEQYF,TGTGCCAGCAGTAAACCCCGAGGGGAGCAGTACTTC
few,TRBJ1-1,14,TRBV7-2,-,CASSNRPITSEAFF,TGTGCCAGCAGCAATCGCCCCATTACTTCGGAAGCTTTCTTT
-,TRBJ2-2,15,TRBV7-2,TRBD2,CASSFSGINTGELFF,TGTGCCAGCAGCTTTAGCGGGATCAACACCGGGGAGCTGTTTTTT
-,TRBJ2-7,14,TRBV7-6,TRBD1,CASSPRTGGYEQYF,TGTGCCAGCAGCCCCCGGACAGGGGGCTACGAGCAGTACTTC
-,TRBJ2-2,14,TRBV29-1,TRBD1,CSDPDRVGTGELFF,TGCAGCGACCCGGACAGGGTCGGCACCGGGGAGCTGTTTTTT
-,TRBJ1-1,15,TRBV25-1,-,CASSGLGGIGTEAFF,TGTGCCAGCAGTGGTCTCGGGGGAATCGGCACTGAAGCTTTCTTT
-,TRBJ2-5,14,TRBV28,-,CASSFSGRQETQYF,TGTGCCAGCAGTTTCAGCGGGCGGCAAGAGACCCAGTACTTC
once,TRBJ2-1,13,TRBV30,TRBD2,CAGRDPDSGGQFF,TGTGCCGGGAGGGACCCTGATTCGGGAGGGCAGTTCTTC
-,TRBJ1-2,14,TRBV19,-,CASTLSGRDNGYTF,TGTGCCAGTACCCTCTCGGGCAGGGACAATGGCTACACCTTC
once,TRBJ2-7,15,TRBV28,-,CASSLSGPGGHEQYF,TGTGCCAGCAGTTTATCGGGCCCCGGAGGCCACGAGCAGTACTTC
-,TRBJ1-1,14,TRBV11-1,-,CASSLGQSNTEAFF,TGTGCCAGCAGCCTAGGGCAATCTAACACTGAAGCTTTCTTT
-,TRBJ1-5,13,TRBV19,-,CASSIAFGQPQHF,TGTGCCAGTAGTATAGCATTCGGGCAGCCCCAGCATTTT
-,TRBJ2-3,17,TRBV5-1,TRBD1,CASRNFPGGAPADTQYF,TGCGCCAGTAGAAATTTTCCAGGGGGCGCCCCCGCAGATACGCAGTATTTT
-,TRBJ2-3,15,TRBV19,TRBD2,CASTLTSGAPDTQYF,TGTGCCAGTACATTAACTAGCGGGGCCCCAGATACGCAGTATTTT
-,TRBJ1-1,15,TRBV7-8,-,CASRGGEVPGTEAFF,TGTGCCAGCCGAGGGGGAGAAGTCCCAGGGACTGAAGCTTTCTTT
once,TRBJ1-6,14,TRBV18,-,CASSLGHQDSPLHF,TGTGCCAGCTCACTCGGACACCAAGATTCACCCCTCCACTTT
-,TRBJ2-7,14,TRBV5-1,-,CASSPQGTDYEQYF,TGCGCCAGCAGCCCGCAGGGTACCGATTATGAGCAGTACTTC
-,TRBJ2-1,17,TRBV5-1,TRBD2,CASSVVPGLAGNNEQFF,TGCGCCAGCAGCGTGGTCCCGGGACTAGCGGGAAACAATGAGCAGTTCTTC
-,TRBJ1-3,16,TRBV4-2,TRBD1,CASSQDQQGTGNTIYF,TGTGCCAGCAGCCAAGACCAACAGGGGACTGGAAACACCATATATTTT
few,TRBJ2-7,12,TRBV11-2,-,CASHLNRDEQYF,TGTGCCAGCCACCTAAACAGGGACGAGCAGTACTTC
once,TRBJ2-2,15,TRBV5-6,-,CASSLTRANTGELFF,TGTGCCAGCAGCTTAACCCGAGCGAACACCGGGGAGCTGTTTTTT
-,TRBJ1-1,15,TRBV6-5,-,CASSFHRSGDTEAFF,TGTGCCAGCAGTTTCCACAGGTCGGGCGACACTGAAGCTTTCTTT
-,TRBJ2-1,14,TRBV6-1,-,CASRPGLNYNEQFF,TGTGCCAGCAGGCCGGGACTCAATTACAATGAGCAGTTCTTC
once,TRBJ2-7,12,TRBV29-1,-,CSARDISYEQYF,TGCAGCGCCCGGGACATTTCCTACGAGCAGTACTTC
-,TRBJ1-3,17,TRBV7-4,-,CASSPRGGPRSGNTIYF,TGTGCCAGCAGCCCCCGGGGAGGACCACGCTCTGGAAACACCATATATTTT
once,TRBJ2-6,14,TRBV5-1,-,CASTDSPGANVLTF,TGCGCCAGCACCGATAGCCCTGGGGCCAACGTCCTGACTTTC
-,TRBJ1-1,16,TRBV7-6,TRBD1,CASSLGVGQGLTEAFF,TGTGCCAGCAGCTTAGGTGTCGGACAGGGTTTAACTGAAGCTTTCTTT
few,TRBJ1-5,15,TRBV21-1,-,CASSVTKEENQPQHF,TGTGCCAGCAGCGTAACTAAGGAGGAGAATCAGCCCCAGCATTTT
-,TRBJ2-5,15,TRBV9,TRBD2,CASKPSGGAGETQYF,TGTGCCAGCAAGCCTAGCGGGGGGGCCGGGGAGACCCAGTACTTC
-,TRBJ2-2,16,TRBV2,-,CASSEPSGRGVGELFF,TGTGCCAGCAGTGAACCGTCTGGCAGGGGGGTCGGGGAGCTGTTTTTT